What follows is one T cell receptor beta chain and its context. These data originate in a study of regulatory T cells in long-lasting Graves disease. HTBI primers from iRepertoire and Arm-PCR of CDR3 regions yielded the TCR beta libraries. Each CDR3 protein is one row after TCRdb ran MiXCR on the multiplex PCR reads. The table lists 450,000 or so distinct CDR3 sequences, less than 25% of them singletons. The time point is: persistent/refractory GD, antithyroid drugs over 5 years with positive TRAb. RNA from PBMCs was the source of the TCR library. The sequence was obtained from a female donor with Graves disease. The sample consisted of peripheral blood mononuclear cells (PBMCs), taken when the disease was refractory, from a patient treated with antithyroid drugs.

CDR3 coding DNA: TGTGCCTGGAGAGTGGCACCGGGCGAAAAACTGTTTTTT. Translating it yields CAWRVAPGEKLFF. This chain uses TRBV30 with TRBJ1-4; D remains ambiguous. Germline V CDR1 and CDR2: GTSNPN, SVGIG (reference sequence). The V end was cut by 3 bases, the J end by 8 bases, with 13 bases between. CDR3 size: 13 residues. The full variable domain, with the rest looked up from reference TRBV30 and TRBJ1-4, is SQTIHQWPATLVQPVGSPLSLECTVEGTSNPNLYWYRQAAGRGLQLLFYSVGIGQISSEVPQNLSASRPQDRQFILSSKKLLLSDSGFYLCAWRVAPGEKLFFGSGTQLSVL.